The 23 T cell receptor beta chains listed next were all sequenced from one sample in a study of blood T cell repertoires in COVID-19. Data came from immunoSEQ multiplex PCR; TCRdb stores just in-frame clones and leaves some out. Among about 370,000 clones listed, 90% were seen once. Material: peripheral blood. Receptor source: a man between 18 and 29 years old with active or convalescent COVID-19.

The chain uses TRBV5-1 and TRBJ2-3; 8 bases agree with TRBD2. The germline CDR1 and CDR2 sequences are SGHRS and YFSETQ. The junction had 11 bases not matched to a gene; V was cut back by 4 bases and J by 4 bases. The CDR3 covers 16 residues. CDR3 region: CASSVGPGGQADTQYF. The CDR3 nucleotides read TGCGCCAGCAGCGTGGGGCCGGGGGGGCAGGCAGATACGCAGTATTTT.

The chain carries TRBV7-2 and TRBJ2-3, with a tentative D call TRBD2 (7 bases). The CDR3 runs 17 residues. The germline gives CDR1 SGHTA, CDR2 FQGNSA. V was cut by 4 bases and J by 2 bases, with 19 bases left in between. CDR3 DNA sequence: TGTGCCAGCAGCTACAGCCAGGGAGGGGGGCTCACAGATACGCAGTATTTT. It codes for CASSYSQGGGLTDTQYF.

The chain has TRBV4-1 and TRBJ2-3; a possible D gene is TRBD2 (5 bases). The CDR3 covers 15 residues. V shed 0 bases and J shed 6 bases, with 13 bases lying between them. The germline CDR1 and CDR2 sequences are MGHRA and YSYEKL. The CDR3 reads CASSQERGYGDTQYF. The DNA for the CDR3 is TGCGCCAGCAGCCAAGAACGCGGGTACGGCGATACGCAGTATTTT.

CDR3 protein: CASRARPTYEQYF. For the CDR3, the DNA is TGTGCCAGCAGGGCGAGGCCCACCTACGAGCAGTACTTC. The rearrangement uses TRBV28 and TRBJ2-7; D is unresolved. Germline CDR1 is MDHEN and CDR2 is SYDVKM. Trimming shortened V by 6 bases and J by 2 bases, and 11 bases separated the two germline ends. This CDR3 is built from 13 residues.

This clone was recorded once. The gene calls are TRBV20-1 and TRBJ1-1; D remains unclear. CDR1 is DFQATT and CDR2 is SNEGSKA in the germline V gene (reference sequence). Between the trimmed V and J ends, which lost 7 bases and 8 bases, there was a span of 11 bases. The CDR3 consists of 10 residues. CDR3: CSGSGVEAFF. The CDR3 DNA reads as TGCAGTGGGAGTGGTGTGGAAGCTTTCTTT.

Note on this clone: Other nucleotide sequences from this sample produce the same CDR3. The V gene is TRBV27, the J gene TRBJ2-7, with a weak D call TRBD1 (5 bases). CDR3 size: 12 residues. Looked up from germline, CDR1 is MNHEY and CDR2 is SMNVEV (reference sequence). V lost 5 bases, J lost 0 bases, and 5 bases lay in between. The CDR3 coding sequence is TGTGCCAGCAGTGACAGCTCCTACGAGCAGTACTTC. Translating it yields CASSDSSYEQYF.

This clone was found once. The germline gene is not matched at one end of the junction; a read error may be the cause. This chain uses TRBV19 with TRBJ1-5; D not certain. The CDR3 has 14 amino acids. Germline CDR1 reads LNHDA; CDR2 reads SQIVND (reference sequence). The CDR3 bases are TGTGCCAGTAGTATTAACCCTAGCTATCAGCCCCAGCATTTT. It encodes CASSINPSYQPQHF.

This chain links TRBV6-1 with TRBJ2-1, with a tentative D call TRBD1 (5 bases). The length of the CDR3 is 17 residues. V was clipped by 3 bases and J by 0 bases, with 15 bases between them. CDR1 and CDR2 from the germline V gene are MNHNS and SASEGT. CDR3 sequence (DNA): TGTGCCAGCAGTGACTATTGGGGAAGGGGCTCCTACAATGAGCAGTTCTTC. Its protein is CASSDYWGRGSYNEQFF.

The rearrangement links TRBV10-3 to TRBJ1-1, with unresolved D. Germline V gene sequence: CDR1 ENHRY, CDR2 SYGVKD. The V gene lost 5 bases and the J gene lost 2 bases, with 12 bases spanning the gap. The CDR3 has 14 residues. The DNA for the CDR3 is TGTGCCATCAGTTCAGATCATAAAAACACTGAAGCTTTCTTT. Its protein is CAISSDHKNTEAFF.

The chain couples TRBV19 to TRBJ1-1; a possible D gene is TRBD1 (5 bases). The germline gives CDR1 LNHDA, CDR2 SQIVND (reference sequence). The CDR3 loop spans 14 amino acids. Trimming stripped 7 bases from V and 5 bases from J, with 17 bases between. The CDR3 DNA sequence: TGTGCCAGTAAGGATGAAGCAGGGCTAACTGAAGCTTTCTTT. The encoded protein is CASKDEAGLTEAFF.

This CDR3 reads CASRLREPSGETQYF. The DNA of the CDR3 is TGTGCCAGCAGACTCCGGGAGCCCTCGGGAGAGACCCAGTACTTC. The chain links TRBV2 to TRBJ2-5; possible D gene TRBD2, 6 bases. V was pared by 6 bases and J by 4 bases, with 18 bases between. Germline V CDR1 and CDR2: SNHLY, FYNNEI. This CDR3 has 15 residues.

The chain carries TRBV11-3 and TRBJ2-1; 8 positions match TRBD1. This CDR3 region has 15 residues. Germline V lookup: CDR1 SGHNT, CDR2 YENEEA. Trimming cost V 1 base and J 1 base; bases outside gene matches: 0. In DNA form, the CDR3 reads TGTGCCAGCAGCTTAGGACAGGGGTCCTACAATGAGCAGTTCTTC. It codes for CASSLGQGSYNEQFF. Combining the CDR3 with reference TRBV11-3 and TRBJ2-1 gives the whole variable domain EAGVVQSPRYKIIEKKQPVAFWCNPISGHNTLYWYLQNLGQGPELLIRYENEEAVDDSQLPKDRFSAERLKGVDSTLKIQPAELGDSAVYLCASSLGQGSYNEQFFGPGTRLTVL.

The V gene is TRBV7-3, the J gene TRBJ2-1, with 9 bases matching TRBD2. The CDR3 length is 14 residues. CDR1 and CDR2 (germline): SGHTA, FQGTGA. Trimming cost V 5 bases and J 6 bases; bases outside gene matches: 5. The CDR3 DNA follows: TGTGCCAGCAGCAAAATAGCGGGAGTCAATGAGCAGTTCTTC. Translated: CASSKIAGVNEQFF.

V is TRBV7-2 and J is TRBJ1-2; D perhaps matches TRBD1 (5 bases). The CDR3 contains 14 residues. The germline V gene has CDR1 SGHTA and CDR2 FQGNSA. Between the trimmed V and J ends, which lost 3 bases and 7 bases, there was a span of 15 bases. The CDR3 loop reads CASSFRDGGRGYTF. CDR3 nucleotides: TGTGCCAGCAGCTTCCGGGACGGGGGACGTGGCTACACCTTC.

The chain carries TRBV19 and TRBJ2-2; possibly TRBD1 for D (6 bases). The CDR3 covers 15 residues. Germline CDR1 LNHDA, CDR2 SQIVND (reference sequence). Between the trimmed V and J ends, which lost 7 bases and 1 base, there was a span of 13 bases. CDR3 loop: CASKTPGVNTGELFF. CDR3 nucleotides: TGTGCCAGTAAGACGCCAGGGGTGAACACCGGGGAGCTGTTTTTT.

This chain links TRBV5-1 with TRBJ1-2, with D perhaps matching TRBD1 (5 bases). The ends were cut back, 1 base at V and 8 bases at J, with 21 bases in the middle. The CDR3 runs to 16 residues. Germline V CDR1 and CDR2: SGHRS, YFSETQ. This CDR3 reads CASSLSKAGPLGGYTF. DNA of the CDR3: TGCGCCAGCAGCTTGTCCAAAGCAGGGCCCCTGGGCGGCTACACCTTC. Full variable domain (rest looked up from reference TRBV5-1 and TRBJ1-2): KAGVTQTPRYLIKTRGQQVTLSCSPISGHRSVSWYQQTPGQGLQFLFEYFSETQRNKGNFPGRFSGRQFSNSRSEMNVSTLELGDSALYLCASSLSKAGPLGGYTFGSGTRLTVV.

This clone showed up just once. Relative to the germline gene, one junction end is altered; a read error may explain this. The CDR3 nucleotides are TGCAGCGCCGGGACAGGTACGCAGTATTTT. It yields the protein CSAGTGTQYF. V is TRBV29-1 and J is TRBJ2-3, with TRBD1 matching over 8 bases. The CDR3 runs to 10 residues. Germline V CDR1 and CDR2: SQVTM, ANQGSEA.

This clone was found a few times. This chain joins TRBV6-5 and TRBJ1-4; D gene ambiguous. CDR1 and CDR2 (germline): MNHEY, SVGAGI. This CDR3 comprises 15 residues. Trimming stripped 5 bases from V and 6 bases from J, with 16 bases between. The CDR3 bases are TGTGCCAGCAGTCCTCTATTGCGGGCCTATGAAAAACTGTTTTTT. Protein product: CASSPLLRAYEKLFF.

The chain employs TRBV11-2 and TRBJ1-5; D is undetermined. Germline V gene data show CDR1 as SGHAT and CDR2 as FQNNGV. Trimming cost V 6 bases and J 13 bases, with 16 bases left between them. The CDR3 has 12 residues. The CDR3 DNA is TGTGCCAGCAGTCCCAAGGAGTCGGGACAGCATTTT. It is translated as CASSPKESGQHF.

This clone appeared a single time. The chain joins TRBV7-2 to TRBJ2-3; D ambiguous. This CDR3 spans 13 amino acids. V dropped 4 bases and J dropped 5 bases, with 10 bases sitting between them. Germline lookup yields CDR1 SGHTA and CDR2 FQGNSA. CDR3 DNA: TGTGCCAGCAGCTCTTGGCCCGAAGATACGCAGTATTTT. Encoded protein: CASSSWPEDTQYF.

The chain carries TRBV28 and TRBJ2-3, with D perhaps TRBD1 (5 bases). Germline loops: CDR1 MDHEN, CDR2 SYDVKM. The CDR3 loop spans 18 amino acids. V dropped 5 bases and J dropped 0 bases, with 21 bases sitting between them. The CDR3 coding sequence is TGTGCCAGCAGTCCTCAGGGATCCAGCTTTACTAGCACAGATACGCAGTATTTT. This encodes CASSPQGSSFTSTDTQYF.

This chain links TRBV24-1 with TRBJ1-4, with TRBD1 matching over 9 bases. Germline CDR1 reads KGHDR; CDR2 reads SFDVKD. CDR3 length: 18 amino acids. The V gene end was trimmed by 3 bases and the J gene end by 2 bases; junction bases not matched to a gene: 9. The CDR3 loop is CATSDPGQGGATNEKLFF. The CDR3 DNA is TGTGCCACCAGTGATCCGGGACAGGGAGGAGCCACTAATGAAAAACTGTTTTTT.

The chain links TRBV2 to TRBJ1-2; D is ambiguous. V was cut by 6 bases and J by 5 bases, with 19 bases left in between. Per germline, CDR1 SNHLY and CDR2 FYNNEI. The CDR3 is 15 residues long. The CDR3 DNA follows: TGTGCCAGCAGCCGGGATGGGATAGGCGATTATGGCTACACCTTC. The encoded protein is CASSRDGIGDYGYTF. The full variable domain, its missing parts supplied by reference TRBV2 and TRBJ1-2, is EPEVTQTPSHQVTQMGQEVILRCVPISNHLYFYWYRQILGQKVEFLVSFYNNEISEKSEIFDDQFSVERPDGSNFTLKIRSTKLEDSAMYFCASSRDGIGDYGYTFGSGTRLTVV.